Shown below are 3 T cell receptor beta chains from a single sample sequenced in a study of cytomegalovirus exposure and HLA in healthy donors. This PCR relied on a set of 60 Vbeta primers and 13 Jbeta primers. Generated by immunoSEQ multiplex PCR, the TCRdb table keeps only in-frame clones and is missing some. In all, the sample yields about 130,000 clones. The specimen was PBMCs. These receptors came from a woman aged 60-70 years in good health and CMV-seronegative.

The CDR3 coding sequence is TGTGCCAGCAGTATCCAGACTAGCGGGAGGTTCGCAGATACGCAGTATTTT. This translates into CASSIQTSGRFADTQYF. V and J are TRBV27 and TRBJ2-3, with 13 bases fitting TRBD2. J lost 4 bases, V lost 5 bases, and 9 bases had no gene match. Germline values: CDR1 MNHEY, CDR2 SMNVEV (reference sequence). The CDR3 spans 17 residues.

CDR3 DNA sequence: TGCGCCAGCAGTCCGGGAGGGAACTACGAGCAGTACTTC. This sequence encodes CASSPGGNYEQYF. The chain carries TRBV10-1 and TRBJ2-7; 8 nucleotides match TRBD2. J was trimmed by 3 bases and V by 5 bases; bases with no gene match: 3. The length of the CDR3 is 13 residues. Germline lookup yields CDR1 WNHNN and CDR2 SYGVQD (reference sequence).

The chain joins TRBV6-5 to TRBJ2-7; D is perhaps TRBD1 (6 bases). Trimming took off 0 bases at V and 3 bases at J, with 12 bases between the two ends. This CDR3 comprises 15 residues. Germline assignment: CDR1 MNHEY and CDR2 SVGAGI. The CDR3 sequence is CASSYSGQGFYEQYF. The CDR3 DNA sequence: TGTGCCAGCAGTTACTCGGGTCAGGGGTTCTACGAGCAGTACTTC.